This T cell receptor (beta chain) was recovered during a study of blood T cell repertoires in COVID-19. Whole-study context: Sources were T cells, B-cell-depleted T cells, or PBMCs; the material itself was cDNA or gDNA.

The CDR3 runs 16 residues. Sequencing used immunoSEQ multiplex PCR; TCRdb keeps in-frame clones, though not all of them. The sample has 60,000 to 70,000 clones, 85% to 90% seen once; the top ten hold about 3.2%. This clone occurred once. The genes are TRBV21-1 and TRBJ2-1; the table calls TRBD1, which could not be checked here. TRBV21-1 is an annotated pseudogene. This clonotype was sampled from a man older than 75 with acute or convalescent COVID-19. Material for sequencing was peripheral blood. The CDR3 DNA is TGTGCCAGCAGCACACGACAGGGCGATTCCTACAATGAGCAGTTCTTC. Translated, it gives CASSTRQGDSYNEQFF.